The 28 T cell receptor beta chains reported below all come from one sample, sequenced in a study of blood T cell repertoires in COVID-19. Profiling relied on immunoSEQ multiplex PCR, and the TCRdb table lists in-frame clones only, not all of them. Of a few hundred thousand clones detected, around nine tenths appear once; the ten largest clones hold 2.2%. The sequenced sample consisted of peripheral blood. These receptors were collected from a man aged 50 to 59 with acute or convalescent COVID-19.

The V call is TRBV11-2, the J call TRBJ1-6; D ambiguous. The germline gives CDR1 SGHAT, CDR2 FQNNGV. The V end was cut by 5 bases, the J end by 6 bases, with 8 bases between. This CDR3 has 13 amino acids. The CDR3 coding sequence is TGTGCCAGCAGCCCCGGTCTTAATTCACCCCTCCACTTT. As protein: CASSPGLNSPLHF.

The chain couples TRBV7-9 to TRBJ1-5; weak D call: TRBD1 (6 bases). V lost 1 base and J 3 bases, leaving 7 bases between the germline ends. Germline loops: CDR1 SEHNR, CDR2 FQNEAQ (reference sequence). The CDR3 runs 14 residues. This CDR3 is CASSLGDNNQPQHF. In nucleotides, the CDR3 is TGTGCCAGCAGCTTAGGGGACAACAATCAGCCCCAGCATTTT.

The V gene is TRBV5-4, the J gene TRBJ1-6; tentatively, D is TRBD1 (5 bases). Germline CDR1 SGHNT, CDR2 YYREEE (reference sequence). V was cut by 0 bases and J by 7 bases, with 8 bases left in between. CDR3 length: 14 residues. The DNA of the CDR3 is TGTGCCAGCAGCTTGGCAGGGTTCAATTCACCCCTCCACTTT. Translating gives CASSLAGFNSPLHF.

The chain couples TRBV2 to TRBJ2-7; 9 bases align to TRBD1. This CDR3 contains 15 residues. Trimming at V came to 6 bases and at J to 3 bases, leaving 9 bases not matched to a gene. CDR1 and CDR2 (germline): SNHLY, FYNNEI. The CDR3 nucleotides are TGTGCCAGCAGCCCGGACAGGGGATCCCTCTACGAGCAGTACTTC. Amino acids: CASSPDRGSLYEQYF.

This chain joins TRBV9 and TRBJ2-5; 8 nucleotides line up with TRBD2. The CDR3 sequence is 16 residues long. Germline CDR1 and CDR2: SGDLS and YYNGEE. Trimming at V came to 3 bases and at J to 2 bases, leaving 9 bases not matched to a gene. The CDR3 nucleotides are TGTGCCAGCAGCGCCCCCCGGGGGGGCTATCAAGAGACCCAGTACTTC. Residues: CASSAPRGGYQETQYF.

The rearrangement uses TRBV29-1 and TRBJ1-2; 8 bases fit TRBD1. This CDR3 is built from 11 residues. Germline V gives CDR1 SQVTM, CDR2 ANQGSEA. Trimming took 3 bases from V and 6 from J; bases not matched to a gene: 0. The CDR3 nucleotides read TGCAGCGTTGAGGGACAGGATGGCTACACCTTC. Protein product: CSVEGQDGYTF.

The V call is TRBV4-3, the J call TRBJ2-2; TRBD1 aligns across 8 bases. The CDR3 sequence is 18 residues long. Looked up from germline, CDR1 is LGHNA and CDR2 is YSLEER. The ends lost 0 bases at V and 2 bases at J; junction bases unmatched: 8. This CDR3 is CASSQEGQATINTGELFF. The CDR3 DNA is TGCGCCAGCAGCCAAGAGGGACAGGCGACTATCAACACCGGGGAGCTGTTTTTT.

This sequence joins TRBV5-4 and TRBJ1-1; a weak D match, TRBD1 (6 bases). Germline loops: CDR1 SGHNT, CDR2 YYREEE (reference sequence). V lost 0 bases and J lost 11, with 14 bases in between. The CDR3 totals 13 residues. For the CDR3, the DNA is TGTGCCAGCAGCTTGGACGGGGCAGGGGCGGCTTTCTTT. It codes for CASSLDGAGAAFF.

The chain links TRBV10-3 to TRBJ2-5, with 7 bases matching TRBD2. Germline V CDR1 and CDR2: ENHRY, SYGVKD. Losses at the gene ends were 0 bases for V and 5 bases for J; bases not matched to a gene: 3. The CDR3 contains 14 residues. Here the CDR3 reads CAISESVAGETQYF. The CDR3 DNA follows: TGTGCCATCAGTGAGTCGGTAGCGGGTGAGACCCAGTACTTC.

The CDR3 spells CAWRADRGYGYTF. CDR3 bases: TGTGCCTGGAGGGCCGACAGGGGCTATGGCTACACCTTC. V is TRBV30 and J is TRBJ1-2; TRBD1 matches at 8 bases. Trimming removed 3 bases from V and 4 bases from J; junction bases left unmatched: 4. This CDR3 region has 13 residues. CDR1 is GTSNPN and CDR2 is SVGIG in the germline V gene (reference sequence).

CDR3 amino acids: CASSRGGSSYEQYF. The DNA for the CDR3 is TGTGCCAGCAGCAGGGGCGGTAGCTCCTACGAGCAGTACTTC. This chain uses TRBV14 with TRBJ2-7, with a tentative D call TRBD1 (5 bases). In germline, CDR1 is SGHDN, CDR2 FVKESK. The V gene lost 5 bases and the J gene lost 0 bases, with 11 bases spanning the gap. The CDR3 extends over 14 amino acids.

The rearrangement uses TRBV7-9 and TRBJ1-3, with D uncertain. V was cut by 5 bases and J by 0 bases, with 8 bases left in between. The CDR3 totals 14 residues. Germline V gene sequence: CDR1 SEHNR, CDR2 FQNEAQ (reference sequence). The CDR3: CASSRVFSGNTIYF. Written as DNA, the CDR3 is TGTGCCAGCAGCAGGGTCTTCTCTGGAAACACCATATATTTT.

The J gene is TRBJ2-2, the V gene TRBV5-4; D remains ambiguous. The CDR3 extends over 14 amino acids. V was trimmed by 0 bases and J by 1 base, leaving 4 bases between them. Germline values: CDR1 SGHNT, CDR2 YYREEE (reference sequence). The CDR3 sequence is CASSLGQNTGELFF. Written as DNA, the CDR3 is TGTGCCAGCAGCTTGGGGCAGAACACCGGGGAGCTGTTTTTT.

This sequence joins TRBV6-5 and TRBJ1-3; D gene ambiguous. CDR1 MNHEY and CDR2 SVGAGI come from the germline V gene. This CDR3 has 13 amino acids. V shed 5 bases and J shed 4 bases, with 9 bases lying between them. The CDR3 reads CASSPPRGNTIYF. Here the CDR3 DNA reads TGTGCCAGCAGTCCTCCGCGGGGAAACACCATATATTTT.

The CDR3 region is CASSVGGDAYNSPLHF. The CDR3 DNA follows: TGTGCCAGCAGTGTGGGGGGAGACGCCTATAATTCACCCCTCCACTTT. The rearrangement joins TRBV3-1 (or the pseudogene TRBV3-2) to TRBJ1-6; D might be TRBD1 (5 bases). This CDR3 region has 16 residues. The V gene's germline CDR1 is LGHDT and CDR2 YNNKEL (reference sequence). V dropped 6 bases and J dropped 2 bases, with 14 bases sitting between them.

This clone was counted only a few times. The chain recombines TRBV11-3 with TRBJ2-1; 9 positions match TRBD2. The germline V gene has CDR1 SGHNT and CDR2 YENEEA. Losses at the gene ends were 5 bases for V and 10 bases for J; bases not matched to a gene: 9. This CDR3 region has 14 residues. The DNA of the CDR3 is TGTGCCAGCAGCCCACCGGGCGGGGGGGCCGAGCAGTTCTTC. This translates into CASSPPGGGAEQFF.

The table lists this clone with a few counts. This rearrangement joins TRBV5-8 to TRBJ2-4; TRBD2 matches at 8 bases. The CDR3 runs to 16 residues. The V and J ends lost 0 bases and 12 bases, in that order; junction bases with no gene match: 14. The germline gives CDR1 SGHTS, CDR2 YDEGEE. In nucleotides, the CDR3 is TGTGCCAGCAGCTTGGAGGGGTGGTCGGGGGGGGCCCGTCAGTACTTC. Its protein product is CASSLEGWSGGARQYF.

The CDR3, as DNA: TGTGCCAGCAGTTATCAACAGGGAAACTATGGCTACACCTTC. Its translation: CASSYQQGNYGYTF. The rearrangement joins TRBV6-5 to TRBJ1-2, with D perhaps matching TRBD1 (6 bases). With 3 bases removed from V and 2 bases from J, the gap between germline ends came to 10 bases. Germline lookup yields CDR1 MNHEY and CDR2 SVGAGI. This CDR3 spans 14 amino acids.

The chain uses TRBV4-1 and TRBJ2-7; D gene uncertain. V was cut by 0 bases and J by 4 bases, with 7 bases left in between. The CDR3 extends over 13 amino acids. CDR1 is MGHRA, CDR2 YSYEKL, per germline. This chain's CDR3 is CASSQDPQYEQYF. CDR3 bases: TGCGCCAGCAGCCAAGATCCCCAATACGAGCAGTACTTC.

J is TRBJ1-6 and V is TRBV30, with 9 bases fitting TRBD1. With V trimmed by 8 bases and J by 3 bases, 2 bases remained unmatched. The V gene's germline CDR1 is GTSNPN and CDR2 SVGIG (reference sequence). This CDR3 comprises 13 residues. The CDR3 DNA reads as TGTGCCCGACAGGGGGACTATAATTCACCCCTCCACTTT. Residues: CARQGDYNSPLHF.

This clone was seen only a few times. The chain has TRBV6-7 and TRBJ2-2; 7 bases fit TRBD1. TRBV6-7 is assigned to the ORF class and has an uncertain function. Germline trimming cut 5 bases from V and 8 bases from J; bases unmatched to any gene: 5. This CDR3 is 13 amino acids long. The chain's CDR3 is CASSHDRAGELFF. Here the CDR3 DNA reads TGTGCCAGCAGTCACGACAGGGCAGGGGAGCTGTTTTTT.

The chain recombines TRBV7-6 with TRBJ1-1; a weak D match, TRBD1 (6 bases). Germline CDR1 and CDR2: SGHVS and FNYEAQ. V lost 1 base and J 5 bases, leaving 14 bases between the germline ends. The CDR3 is 15 residues long. CDR3 in DNA: TGTGCCAGCAGCTTAGGAAGCAGGGGTGGTACTGAAGCTTTCTTT. Amino acids: CASSLGSRGGTEAFF. Full variable domain (outside the CDR3, taken from reference TRBV7-6 and TRBJ1-1): GAGVSQSPRYKVTKRGQDVALRCDPISGHVSLYWYRQALGQGPEFLTYFNYEAQQDKSGLPNDRFSAERPEGSISTLTIQRTEQRDSAMYRCASSLGSRGGTEAFFGQGTRLTVV.

Here the CDR3 DNA reads TGTGCCAGCTCACCTCCGAGCGGGAAAAACAATGAGCAGTTCTTC. Protein product: CASSPPSGKNNEQFF. The chain employs TRBV18 and TRBJ2-1; TRBD2 aligns across 7 bases. This CDR3 comprises 15 residues. V lost 3 bases to trimming and J lost 5 bases; unmatched junction nucleotides: 7. Germline CDR1 reads KGHSH; CDR2 reads LQKENI.

This clone was observed once. The chain has TRBV5-4 and TRBJ2-1; D is unresolved. V was cut by 0 bases and J by 6 bases, with 7 bases left in between. The CDR3 has 13 residues. Germline assignment: CDR1 SGHNT and CDR2 YYREEE (reference sequence). In DNA form, the CDR3 reads TGTGCCAGCAGCTTGGAGAGGTTCAATGAGCAGTTCTTC. Translated: CASSLERFNEQFF.

The rearrangement joins TRBV6-5 to TRBJ2-3; D is unclear. This CDR3 is built from 15 residues. V was cut by 1 base and J by 4 bases, with 12 bases left in between. CDR1 and CDR2 from the germline V gene are MNHEY and SVGAGI. The CDR3 loop reads CASSYLSTGPDTQYF. CDR3 nucleotide sequence: TGTGCCAGCAGTTACTTATCGACTGGCCCAGATACGCAGTATTTT.

This clone has at least ten counts. The chain combines TRBV4-1 with TRBJ2-2, with D perhaps matching TRBD1 (6 bases). Trimming took off 7 bases at V and 0 bases at J, with 12 bases between the two ends. The CDR3 loop spans 15 amino acids. Germline V CDR1 and CDR2: MGHRA, YSYEKL. In nucleotides, the CDR3 is TGCGCCAGCACCGCCACAGGGACGAACACCGGGGAGCTGTTTTTT. This translates into CASTATGTNTGELFF.

The genes are TRBV4-1 and TRBJ2-5; D remains ambiguous. The CDR3 totals 13 residues. Germline CDR1 MGHRA, CDR2 YSYEKL. V was trimmed by 4 bases and J by 5 bases, leaving 11 bases between them. CDR3: CASSLRPAETQYF. In nucleotides, the CDR3 is TGCGCCAGCAGCCTTAGACCAGCGGAGACCCAGTACTTC.

The rearrangement uses TRBV7-9 and TRBJ1-4; TRBD1 might be the D (6 bases). V lost 5 bases and J lost 6, with 7 bases in between. The germline CDR1 and CDR2 sequences are SEHNR and FQNEAQ (reference sequence). The CDR3 covers 12 residues. CDR3 protein: CASSQGHEKLFF. CDR3 nucleotide sequence: TGTGCCAGCAGCCAGGGGCATGAAAAACTGTTTTTT.